The following is a TCR beta chain sequence with its context. This clone was observed a single time. Its cognate antigen has yet to be identified. No much larger clone exists at a distance of one base, and base qualities are not known. CDR1 LGHDT and CDR2 YNNKEL were looked up in the germline V gene (reference sequence). Including cysteine and phenylalanine, the CDR3 has 17 amino acids. The retained sequence is limited to the CDR3, 51 bases, with the frame set at the first base. V trim: 3 bases; J trim: 0 bases; unmatched bases: 9. These data are taken from a study of vaccination effects on CD4 cells after COVID-19 (dated by TCRdb to 2022 to 2024). Notes on the research overall: Each participant received two doses of an mRNA SARS-CoV-2 vaccine, either BNT162b2 or mRNA-1273. Pre-vaccine samples were collected from two convalescent patients 16 days and one week before the first dose, corresponding to 142 and 148 days after COVID-19 diagnosis. The study compared SARS-CoV-2 spike-specific CD4+ TCR repertoires before and after mRNA vaccination in COVID-19 convalescent patients and infection-naive vaccine recipients. The full study included roughly 11 COVID-19 convalescent patients and a few SARS-CoV-2-naive healthy vaccine recipients. The Oncomine TCR Beta short-read assay on an Illumina iSeq 100 was used to sequence cultures from other donors in the study. The paper as a whole reports these results and caveats: Clones induced by infection and clones induced by vaccination both contracted markedly at late timepoints after vaccination, which fits with T cell responses waning over time. Only a small number of convalescent patients were included, and no early post-infection timepoints were available, which limited the study. For convalescent patients, new clones induced by the vaccine made up most of the post-vaccine spike-reactive repertoire, and these new clones were largely distinct from the clones induced by infection.

The library was produced with the immunoSEQ multiplex PCR assay. DNA from the CD4+ T cells that had been cultured and isolated underwent TCR beta CDR3 sequencing. For the original study's pipeline: Non-productive TCR sequences were removed, reads were trimmed to the CDR3 region, and CDR3s of at least 7 amino acids were retained. Antigen-specific clonotypes were identified with the MANAFEST web app by comparing expansion in peptide wells against reference cultures. For clones to be considered positive, expansion at FDR<0.05 versus reference and all other wells, an odds ratio above 5, and a frequency above 0.1% in two replicate wells were required. Clonotypes significantly expanded in SARS-CoV-2 spike wells and in at least one common cold coronavirus spike condition were defined as cross-reactive. Levenshtein distance calculated with the stringdist R package was used to assess CDR3 similarity, and unrooted trees were constructed with ape in R 3.6.1. TCRdb mirrors the immuneACCESS table, restricted to in-frame sequences. Some clones are absent from its copies; in checked studies, under half trace to an unresolved V gene, and the reason for the others is unknown. V and J calls and clone size follow that table, whereas D and trimming were derived from the DNA. In all, the sample holds under 55,000 clones, and roughly 70% of those were seen once. Of the sample, roughly 30% is held by the ten largest clones.

The ViraFEST assay stimulated PBMC with viral peptide pools and then used TCR sequencing to identify antigen-specific CD4+ T cell clonotypes by expansion. After 10 days of culture, CD4+ T cells were isolated with the EasySep CD4+ T cell isolation kit. Convalescent patients had PCR-confirmed SARS-CoV-2 infection between March and December 2020, before Alpha, Beta and Delta variants emerged in the United States. Some 1.9 million PBMC per well were cultured with 8.5 to 10 ug/ml peptides in IMDM containing approximately 4.6% human AB serum, 8.5 to 10 IU/ml IL-2 and gentamicin. On days 3 and 7, half of the culture medium was replaced with fresh IL-2-containing medium. Unless noted otherwise, every peptide stimulation condition was cultured in triplicate wells. Using Ficoll-Paque Plus gradient centrifugation, PBMC were separated from whole blood and then either used fresh or cryopreserved at -140C. Genomic DNA was extracted from cultured CD4+ T cells with the QIAamp micro DNA kit.

This receptor was identified in a human donor who had a prior SARS-CoV-2 infection. The source was CD4+ T cells from PBMCs cultured with a peptide pool, collected before COVID-19 vaccination. The chain uses TRBV3-1 (or the pseudogene TRBV3-2) and TRBJ2-3, with 7 bases aligning to TRBD1. The CDR3 in this case is CASSQRTGATSTDTQYF. DNA sequence: TGTGCCAGCAGCCAGCGAACAGGGGCCACTAGCACAGATACGCAGTATTTT.